Listed below are T cell receptor beta chains from one sample, sequenced in a study of blood T cell repertoires in COVID-19. Measured with immunoSEQ multiplex PCR; TCRdb has only the in-frame clones, and not every one. Of about 120,000 clones listed, around 90% are singletons. Sequencing was done on a sample of peripheral blood. The receptors come from a woman aged 55-69 years with COVID-19, enrolled during active disease. The CDR3 runs from the conserved cysteine through the conserved F or W. Each record gives: J gene, V gene, D gene, clone size, CDR3 protein, CDR3 DNA. The D gene is left open where the match is weak. Only part of the rows carry a size: once, few, many, or a class if the clone is expanded.

J: TRBJ2-5
V: TRBV11-1
D: .
size: .
CDR3: CASSLVREETQYF
DNA: TGTGCCAGCAGCTTAGTCAGGGAAGAGACCCAGTACTTC

J: TRBJ1-5
V: TRBV18
D: .
size: once
CDR3: CASSFQGNNQPQHF
DNA: TGTGCCAGCTCATTCCAGGGAAACAATCAGCCCCAGCATTTT

J: TRBJ2-7
V: TRBV30
D: .
size: .
CDR3: CAWGGHTGLYEQYF
DNA: TGTGCCTGGGGGGGACATACGGGGTTATACGAGCAGTACTTC

J: TRBJ2-5
V: TRBV18
D: TRBD1
size: .
CDR3: CASSPRSGGETQYF
DNA: TGTGCCAGCTCACCACGGTCAGGGGGAGAGACCCAGTACTTC

J: TRBJ2-3
V: TRBV4-1
D: .
size: .
CDR3: CASSQDRGRTGTDTQYF
DNA: TGCGCCAGCAGCCAAGATCGAGGCCGCACGGGCACAGATACGCAGTATTTT

J: TRBJ1-2
V: TRBV7-9
D: TRBD1
size: .
CDR3: CASSPRQGNYGYTF
DNA: TGTGCCAGCAGCCCCCGACAGGGAAACTATGGCTACACCTTC

J: TRBJ1-2
V: TRBV2
D: TRBD1
size: .
CDR3: CASRPDRVEGYTF
DNA: TGTGCCAGCAGACCTGACAGGGTGGAGGGCTACACCTTC

J: TRBJ1-4
V: TRBV7-2
D: .
size: .
CDR3: CASSAQPGGTNEKLFF
DNA: TGTGCCAGCAGCGCCCAGCCTGGGGGCACTAATGAAAAACTGTTTTTT

J: TRBJ2-4
V: TRBV7-2
D: TRBD1
size: .
CDR3: CASSSGQGENIQYF
DNA: TGTGCCAGCAGCTCGGGACAGGGCGAAAACATTCAGTACTTC

J: TRBJ1-5
V: TRBV19
D: TRBD1
size: .
CDR3: CASTPTGVKQPQHF
DNA: TGTGCCAGTACCCCGACAGGGGTTAAGCAGCCCCAGCATTTT

J: TRBJ2-2
V: TRBV3-1/TRBV3-2
D: .
size: .
CDR3: CASSPPTSTGELFF
DNA: TGTGCCAGCAGCCCTCCAACTAGTACCGGGGAGCTGTTTTTT

J: TRBJ1-3
V: TRBV3-1/TRBV3-2
D: .
size: medium-sized
CDR3: CASSQLPQNTIYF
DNA: TGTGCCAGCAGCCAACTACCACAGAACACCATATATTTT

J: TRBJ1-5
V: TRBV2
D: .
size: .
CDR3: CASSPRRGGIDQPQHF
DNA: TGTGCCAGCAGTCCCAGGCGGGGGGGGATCGATCAGCCCCAGCATTTT

J: TRBJ2-7
V: TRBV27
D: .
size: once
CDR3: CASSFGGPHYEQYF
DNA: TGTGCCAGCAGTTTCGGGGGGCCCCACTACGAGCAGTACTTC

J: TRBJ2-3
V: TRBV19
D: .
size: .
CDR3: CASSMSGTSTDTQYF
DNA: TGTGCCAGTAGTATGTCGGGGACTAGCACAGATACGCAGTATTTT

J: TRBJ1-1
V: TRBV14
D: .
size: .
CDR3: CASSKTPQGTEAFF
DNA: TGTGCCAGCAGCAAGACCCCGCAGGGCACTGAAGCTTTCTTT

J: TRBJ1-3
V: TRBV5-6
D: .
size: .
CDR3: CASSVGYTIYF
DNA: TGTGCCAGCAGCGTCGGGTACACCATATATTTT

J: TRBJ1-4
V: TRBV7-8
D: .
size: .
CDR3: CASSSREGANEKLFF
DNA: TGTGCCAGCAGCTCCCGTGAAGGGGCTAATGAAAAACTGTTTTTT

J: TRBJ2-7
V: TRBV6-2/TRBV6-3
D: .
size: .
CDR3: CASSQIYEQYF
DNA: TGTGCCAGCAGTCAAATTTACGAGCAGTACTTC

J: TRBJ2-5
V: TRBV7-9
D: .
size: .
CDR3: CASTFGETQYF
DNA: TGTGCCAGCACCTTCGGGGAGACCCAGTACTTC

J: TRBJ2-3
V: TRBV10-3
D: TRBD1
size: once
CDR3: CAIRDRGTDTQYF
DNA: TGTGCCATCCGGGACAGGGGAACAGATACGCAGTATTTT

J: TRBJ1-1
V: TRBV19
D: .
size: once
CDR3: CASTSALSGAFF
DNA: .

J: TRBJ1-2
V: TRBV7-8
D: .
size: .
CDR3: CASSRTGSGNYGYTF
DNA: TGTGCCAGCAGCCGTACAGGTTCGGGTAACTATGGCTACACCTTC

J: TRBJ1-5
V: TRBV7-2
D: .
size: .
CDR3: CASSLTSWSGNQPQHF
DNA: TGTGCCAGCAGCTTAACCAGTTGGAGTGGCAATCAGCCCCAGCATTTT

J: TRBJ1-2
V: TRBV2
D: TRBD1
size: once
CDR3: CASSEFFGTANYGYTF
DNA: TGTGCCAGCAGTGAATTTTTTGGGACAGCTAACTATGGCTACACCTTC

J: TRBJ1-6
V: TRBV7-6
D: TRBD1
size: once
CDR3: CASSIAGQGDSPLHF
DNA: TGTGCCAGCAGCATAGCGGGACAGGGGGATTCACCCCTCCACTTT

J: TRBJ1-1
V: TRBV24-1
D: .
size: .
CDR3: CATSDLQWWQNTEAFF
DNA: TGTGCCACCAGTGATTTGCAATGGTGGCAGAACACTGAAGCTTTCTTT

J: TRBJ1-3
V: TRBV6-2/TRBV6-3
D: .
size: .
CDR3: CASSLPGHSSGNTIYF
DNA: TGTGCCAGCAGTCTACCGGGACATTCCTCTGGAAACACCATATATTTT

J: TRBJ1-5
V: TRBV4-3
D: TRBD1
size: .
CDR3: CASSQGIDTGAQPQHF
DNA: TGCGCCAGCAGCCAAGGTATCGACACAGGGGCTCAGCCCCAGCATTTT

J: TRBJ2-5
V: TRBV4-3
D: TRBD1
size: .
CDR3: CASSQGQGRETQYF
DNA: TGCGCCAGCAGCCAAGGACAGGGACGGGAGACCCAGTACTTC

J: TRBJ1-2
V: TRBV6-5
D: .
size: .
CDR3: CASSYTDRPDYGYTF
DNA: TGTGCCAGCAGTTACACAGACAGACCCGACTATGGCTACACCTTC

J: TRBJ2-3
V: TRBV18
D: TRBD2
size: once
CDR3: CASSPPGAGTSGTDTQYF
DNA: TGTGCCAGCTCACCACCGGGGGCGGGGACTAGCGGCACAGATACGCAGTATTTT

J: TRBJ1-2
V: TRBV30
D: TRBD1
size: .
CDR3: CAWSVGQGGGYTF
DNA: TGTGCCTGGAGTGTCGGACAGGGAGGAGGCTACACCTTC

J: TRBJ1-2
V: TRBV5-1
D: TRBD1
size: .
CDR3: CASSPDREEGYTF
DNA: TGCGCCAGCAGCCCCGACAGGGAGGAAGGCTACACCTTC

J: TRBJ1-5
V: TRBV19
D: .
size: .
CDR3: CASSWGGSGNQPQHF
DNA: TGTGCAAGCTCCTGGGGGGGCTCGGGCAATCAGCCCCAGCATTTT

J: TRBJ1-2
V: TRBV29-1
D: .
size: .
CDR3: CSVERGGYGYTF
DNA: TGCAGCGTTGAGCGGGGTGGGTATGGCTACACCTTC

J: TRBJ1-6
V: TRBV10-1
D: .
size: few
CDR3: CASSESFKYSPLHF
DNA: TGCGCCAGCAGTGAGTCGTTTAAATATTCACCCCTCCACTTT

J: TRBJ1-1
V: TRBV27
D: .
size: .
CDR3: CASSLKGRDTEAFF
DNA: TGTGCCAGCAGTTTGAAGGGGAGGGACACTGAAGCTTTCTTT

J: TRBJ1-2
V: TRBV18
D: .
size: .
CDR3: CASSSAGTRGEGYTF
DNA: TGTGCCAGCTCGAGTGCCGGGACGCGGGGTGAAGGCTACACCTTC

J: TRBJ1-5
V: TRBV6-5
D: TRBD1
size: .
CDR3: CASRIDRVGNQPQHF
DNA: TGTGCCAGCAGAATCGACAGGGTTGGCAATCAGCCCCAGCATTTT

J: TRBJ2-7
V: TRBV9
D: TRBD1
size: .
CDR3: CASSVAEGAVLYEQYF
DNA: TGTGCCAGCAGCGTAGCTGAGGGGGCCGTTTTGTACGAGCAGTACTTC

J: TRBJ1-1
V: TRBV2
D: .
size: .
CDR3: CASSVNMNTEAFF
DNA: TGTGCCAGCAGTGTGAACATGAACACTGAAGCTTTCTTT

J: TRBJ2-1
V: TRBV3-1/TRBV3-2
D: TRBD2
size: .
CDR3: CASSQVKGLAVNEQFF
DNA: TGTGCCAGCAGCCAAGTCAAAGGACTAGCTGTCAATGAGCAGTTCTTC

J: TRBJ2-3
V: TRBV4-3
D: .
size: .
CDR3: CASSQDGRTDTQYF
DNA: TGCGCCAGCAGCCAAGATGGGAGAACAGATACGCAGTATTTT

J: TRBJ2-4
V: TRBV6-2/TRBV6-3
D: .
size: .
CDR3: CASSYSKDTSIQYF
DNA: TGTGCCAGCAGTTACTCGAAGGACACAAGCATTCAGTACTTC

J: TRBJ2-7
V: TRBV19
D: .
size: .
CDR3: CASNLGGRGEQYF
DNA: TGTGCCAGTAACCTCGGGGGTCGCGGGGAGCAGTACTTC